This T cell receptor beta chain was recorded in a study of CD4 T cells in relation to SARS-CoV-2 and coronaviruses. Note on this clone: Its antigen is currently unknown.

The V and J ends lost 0 bases and 2 bases respectively, with 16 bases between them. CDR3 length: 18 amino acids. The V gene's germline CDR1 is SGHAT and CDR2 FQNNGV. Using immunoSEQ multiplex PCR, the repertoire was profiled, and TCRdb retains in-frame clones only, with some absent. The table has tens of thousands of clones, about 73% seen once. The unexposed donors gave CD4+ T cells in about 2010-2019, prior to COVID-19. After about 10 days of culture, CD4+ T cells were isolated. This clonotype was obtained from a human donor in good health. Material: CD4+ T cells from PBMCs, cultured in vitro. The gene calls are TRBV11-2 and TRBJ2-2; TRBD2 is a possible D gene (5 bases). CDR3: CASSLDPDPGRNTGELFF. CDR3 DNA: TGTGCCAGCAGCTTAGACCCCGACCCGGGAAGAAACACCGGGGAGCTGTTTTTT.